This T cell receptor (beta chain) was sequenced during a study of T cells after yellow fever vaccination. A single record per CDR3 protein comes from TCRdb applying MiXCR to the 5' RACE reads. The sample holds 240,000 or so distinct CDR3 sequences, 6.9% seen once. This clonotype was seen only a few times. This receptor was identified in a man between 25 and 39 years old who received the YFV17D yellow fever vaccine. Material: CD4+ T cells sorted from PBMCs, obtained 15 days after the yellow fever booster vaccination.

Written as DNA, the CDR3 is TGTGCCAGCAGCAACCGACAGGGCGGTCAGCCCCAGCATTTT. Residues: CASSNRQGGQPQHF. The gene calls are TRBV7-2 and TRBJ1-5; 7 bases fit TRBD1. The CDR3 covers 14 residues. Looked up from germline, CDR1 is SGHTA and CDR2 is FQGNSA. J was trimmed by 6 bases and V by 5 bases; bases with no gene match: 7.